A selection of T cell receptor beta chains follows, all from one sample in a study of CD8 T cells in ankylosing spondylitis. TCRdb re-called the 5' RACE reads through MiXCR, storing one row per CDR3 protein. The table lists over 450,000 distinct CDR3 sequences, roughly 13% of them singletons. The sample consisted of blood, either unsorted or a sorted T cell fraction (not recorded which). These receptors originate from a male donor with ankylosing spondylitis. The CDR3 runs from the conserved cysteine through the conserved F or W. D genes are given only for firm matches. Part of the rows lack a size; the others show once, few, many or a class for expanded clones.

d_call,clone_size,v_call,j_call,cdr3_nt,cdr3_aa
.,.,TRBV21-1,TRBJ1-6,TGTGCCAGCAGCACTTTCATTAATTCACCCCTCCACTTT,CASSTFINSPLHF
.,few,TRBV11-2,TRBJ2-5,TGTGCCAGCAGCTTAGTTCCCATGGGGGAGACCCAGTACTTC,CASSLVPMGETQYF
.,.,TRBV5-1,TRBJ2-2,TGCGCCAGCAGCTTCAGCGGAGCGAACACCGGGGAGCTGTTTTTT,CASSFSGANTGELFF
.,few,TRBV7-9,TRBJ1-2,TGTGCCAGCAGCGACAGGACTAACTATGGCTACACCTTC,CASSDRTNYGYTF
.,many,TRBV24-1,TRBJ2-3,TGTGCCACCAGTGAGGGCCGAGATACGCAGTATTTT,CATSEGRDTQYF
.,few,TRBV19,TRBJ1-1,TGTGCCAGTAGTATATCGGGTAAGCAGCGAAACACTGAAGCTTTCTTT,CASSISGKQRNTEAFF
TRBD2,.,TRBV12-3/TRBV12-4,TRBJ2-1,TGTGCCAGCAGTCCTATACTAGCGGGAAGGGTTGAGCAGTTCTTC,CASSPILAGRVEQFF
.,few,TRBV5-1,TRBJ1-2,TGCGCCAGCAGCTTGGAAGGTGGTGGACACATCTATGGCTACACCTTC,CASSLEGGGHIYGYTF
.,few,TRBV7-8,TRBJ2-3,TGTGCCAGCAGCCCCTCCAGGCGCACAGATACGCAGTATTTT,CASSPSRRTDTQYF
.,few,TRBV7-9,TRBJ2-3,TGTGCCAGCAGCTTAGGGGACAAAGATTCTAGCACAGATACGCAGTATTTT,CASSLGDKDSSTDTQYF
.,.,TRBV11-2,TRBJ2-1,TGTGCCAGCAGCTTACTAGCGGCCAGGGGGGGAAATGAGCAGTTCTTC,CASSLLAARGGNEQFF
TRBD1,.,TRBV4-2,TRBJ2-1,TGTGCCAGCAGCCGCCCCGGGACAGGCGACAATGAGCAGTTCTTC,CASSRPGTGDNEQFF
.,.,TRBV7-2,TRBJ1-3,TGTGCCAGCAGCTTAGACCCGACCGCCGCCTACACCATATATTTT,CASSLDPTAAYTIYF
.,few,TRBV20-1,TRBJ2-5,TGCAGTGCTAGAGATATTTACGAGGGAGGACACCAAGAGACCCAGTACTTC,CSARDIYEGGHQETQYF
.,.,TRBV6-1,TRBJ1-5,TGTGCCAGCAGTGAAAAAAGGGGCTCGGGGCAGCCCCAGCATTTT,CASSEKRGSGQPQHF
.,.,TRBV21-1,TRBJ1-5,TGTGCCAGCAGCAAAGGAGACAGGGAAGCTTATAGCAATCAGCCCCAGCATTTT,CASSKGDREAYSNQPQHF
TRBD2,.,TRBV27,TRBJ2-3,TGTGCCAGCAGTTTCTCCCCCGCTAGCGGGAGGATTGATACGCAGTATTTT,CASSFSPASGRIDTQYF
.,.,TRBV15,TRBJ1-4,TGTGCCACCAGCAGAGATCCGGGAATTAATGAAAAACTGTTTTTT,CATSRDPGINEKLFF
.,many,TRBV7-8,TRBJ2-3,TGTGCCAGCAGCTTAATACCAGATACGCAGTATTTT,CASSLIPDTQYF
TRBD1,few,TRBV2,TRBJ1-2,TGTGCCAGCACGAAAGGGACAGAAAACTATGGCTACACCTTC,CASTKGTENYGYTF
TRBD1,many,TRBV10-3,TRBJ1-1,TGTGCCATCAGTCGACAGGGGATGAACACTGAAGCTTTCTTT,CAISRQGMNTEAFF
.,few,TRBV20-1,TRBJ2-5,TGCAGTGCTAGAGACCCCGGGACAACGGGAGAGACCCAGTACTTC,CSARDPGTTGETQYF
.,.,TRBV9,TRBJ1-2,TGTGCCAGCAGCCCTCGTCAGGGTGGCAACTATGGCTACACCTTC,CASSPRQGGNYGYTF
TRBD2,many,TRBV29-1,TRBJ2-1,TGCAGCGTTGAGGGACTAGCGGGTGCCTATGAGCAGTTCTTC,CSVEGLAGAYEQFF
.,few,TRBV6-2/TRBV6-3,TRBJ2-1,TGTGCCAGCAGCAGAGCGGGCGACCCCGGTAGTGAGCAGTTCTTC,CASSRAGDPGSEQFF
.,few,TRBV7-9,TRBJ2-1,TGTGCCAGCAAGAGGGACTCCTACAATGAGCAGTTCTTC,CASKRDSYNEQFF
.,few,TRBV12-3/TRBV12-4,TRBJ1-4,TGTGCCAGCAGCTTTTACGTGATAGGGCGTGAAAAACTGTTTTTT,CASSFYVIGREKLFF
TRBD1,many,TRBV5-1,TRBJ2-1,TGCGCCAGCAGCACAACCCCCGGGACAGGGCAGTTCTTC,CASSTTPGTGQFF
.,few,TRBV20-1,TRBJ2-4,TGCAGTGCTAGAGAGGCTCTCCTAGCCAAAAACATTCAGTACTTC,CSAREALLAKNIQYF
TRBD2,.,TRBV7-2,TRBJ2-3,TGTGCCAGCAGCTTCATAGCGGGAGTGTTTGGAGATACGCAGTATTTT,CASSFIAGVFGDTQYF
.,.,TRBV29-1,TRBJ2-7,TGCAGCGTCGTCCGGACACCCCCGGAGCAGTACTTC,CSVVRTPPEQYF
TRBD2,.,TRBV7-8,TRBJ2-1,TGTGCCAGCACCCTTAGACGGGAGGGTGGCAATGAGCAGTTCTTC,CASTLRREGGNEQFF
TRBD2,.,TRBV10-1,TRBJ2-3,TGCGCCAGCAGGCAGGGACTAGCGGGAGATGGGACAGATACGCAGTATTTT,CASRQGLAGDGTDTQYF
.,few,TRBV5-5,TRBJ2-1,TGTGCCAGCAGCTCGGCAGTTTGGGCTTCGAATGAGCAGTTCTTC,CASSSAVWASNEQFF
.,few,TRBV2,TRBJ2-2,TGTGCCAGCAGTGACCGAGCGGACACCGGGGAGCTGTTTTTT,CASSDRADTGELFF
.,.,TRBV27,TRBJ2-1,TGTGCCAGCAGTCCTCGGATAGGGGGCTCCTACAATGAGCAGTTCTTC,CASSPRIGGSYNEQFF
TRBD1,.,TRBV5-1,TRBJ2-3,TGCGCCAGCAGCTTACGGGGGACAGGGGTAGGGGATACGCAGTATTTT,CASSLRGTGVGDTQYF
TRBD1,.,TRBV5-1,TRBJ2-7,TGCGCCAGCAGCTCGACAGGGGTCAACTACGAGCAGTACTTC,CASSSTGVNYEQYF
.,.,TRBV6-5,TRBJ2-3,TGTGCCAGCAGTTACTGGGGGCATCAAGATACGCAGTATTTT,CASSYWGHQDTQYF
TRBD2,.,TRBV10-1,TRBJ2-7,TGCGCCAGCAGTGTCAGCGGGAGCCACGAGCAGTACTTC,CASSVSGSHEQYF
.,.,TRBV3-1,TRBJ2-7,TGTGCCAGCAGCCCCCGCGGATCCCATCAGTACTTC,CASSPRGSHQYF
TRBD1,.,TRBV7-9,TRBJ2-7,TGTGCCAGCAGCGCCTGGGACAGCGACGAGCAGTACTTC,CASSAWDSDEQYF
TRBD2,few,TRBV6-5,TRBJ2-2,TGTGCCAGCACTTACGGCCTAGCGGGCACCGGGGAGCTGTTTTTT,CASTYGLAGTGELFF
.,.,TRBV27,TRBJ1-1,TGTGCCAGCAGTTTAAGCCCCCCGGGAACTGAAGCTTTCTTT,CASSLSPPGTEAFF
.,.,TRBV29-1,TRBJ1-1,TGCAGCGTAGCTAAAGGGACATTATCCACTGAAGCTTTCTTT,CSVAKGTLSTEAFF
TRBD2,.,TRBV11-2,TRBJ2-1,TGTGCCAGCAGTTCTAATAGCGGGAGGGCCTCAAATGAGCAGTTCTTC,CASSSNSGRASNEQFF
TRBD1,.,TRBV20-1,TRBJ1-4,TGCAGTGCTATTGGGACAGGGTACCTTAATGAAAAACTGTTTTTT,CSAIGTGYLNEKLFF
.,.,TRBV24-1,TRBJ2-6,TGTGCCACCAGTGATTGGGGGGCTGGGGCCAACGTCCTGACTTTC,CATSDWGAGANVLTF